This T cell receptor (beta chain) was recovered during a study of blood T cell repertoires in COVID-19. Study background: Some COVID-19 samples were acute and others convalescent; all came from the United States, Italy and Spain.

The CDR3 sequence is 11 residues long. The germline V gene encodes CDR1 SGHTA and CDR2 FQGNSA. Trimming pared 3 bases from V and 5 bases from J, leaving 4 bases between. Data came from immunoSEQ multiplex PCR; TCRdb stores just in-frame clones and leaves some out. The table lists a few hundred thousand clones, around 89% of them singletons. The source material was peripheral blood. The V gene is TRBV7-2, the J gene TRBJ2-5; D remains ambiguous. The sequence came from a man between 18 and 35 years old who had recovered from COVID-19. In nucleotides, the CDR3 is TGTGCCAGCAGCTTTCATGAGACCCAGTACTTC. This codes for CASSFHETQYF.